This T cell receptor beta chain came from a study of cytomegalovirus exposure and HLA in healthy donors. Germline-derived CDR1 and CDR2 are LNHDA and SQIVND (reference sequence). This CDR3 region has 16 residues. The V segment lost 2 bases and the J segment 3 bases; nucleotides outside the gene matches: 4. This PCR relied on a set of 60 Vbeta primers and 13 Jbeta primers. This table comes from immunoSEQ multiplex PCR, and its TCRdb copy is limited to in-frame clones, with some not included. The table records 100,000 to 150,000 clones, roughly 74% of them present only once. Material: PBMCs. This sequence was found in a woman in her forties or fifties in good health and CMV-seropositive. J is TRBJ2-3 and V is TRBV19; 11 positions match TRBD1. The CDR3 nucleotides are TGTGCCAGTAGTATACCGGACAGGGGGCGGACAGATACGCAGTATTTT. Its translation: CASSIPDRGRTDTQYF.